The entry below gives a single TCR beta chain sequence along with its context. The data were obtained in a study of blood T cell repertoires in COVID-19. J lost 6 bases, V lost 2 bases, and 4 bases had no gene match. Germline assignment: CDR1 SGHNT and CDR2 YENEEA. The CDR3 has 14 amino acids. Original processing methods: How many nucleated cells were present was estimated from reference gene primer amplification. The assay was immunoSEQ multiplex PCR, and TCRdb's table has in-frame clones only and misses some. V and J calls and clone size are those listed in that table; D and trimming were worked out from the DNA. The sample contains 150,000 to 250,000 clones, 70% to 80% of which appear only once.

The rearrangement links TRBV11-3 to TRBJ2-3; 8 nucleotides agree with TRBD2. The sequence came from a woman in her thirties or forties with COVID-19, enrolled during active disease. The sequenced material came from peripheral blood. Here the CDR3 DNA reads TGTGCCAGCAGCTTACGGGAGGGACGGGATACGCAGTATTTT. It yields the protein CASSLREGRDTQYF.